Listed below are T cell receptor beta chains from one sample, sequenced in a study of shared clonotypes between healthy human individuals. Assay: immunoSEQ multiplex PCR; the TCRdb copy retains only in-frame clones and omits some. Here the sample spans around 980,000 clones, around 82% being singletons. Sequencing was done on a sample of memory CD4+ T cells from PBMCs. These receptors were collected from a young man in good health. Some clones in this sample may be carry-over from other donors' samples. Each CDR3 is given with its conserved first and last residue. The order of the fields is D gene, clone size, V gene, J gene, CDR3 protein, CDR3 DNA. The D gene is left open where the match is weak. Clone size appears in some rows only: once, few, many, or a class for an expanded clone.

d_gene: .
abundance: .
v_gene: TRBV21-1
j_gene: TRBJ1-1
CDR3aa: CASHHRHLNTEAFF
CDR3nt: TGTGCCAGCCACCATCGACACCTGAACACTGAAGCTTTCTTT

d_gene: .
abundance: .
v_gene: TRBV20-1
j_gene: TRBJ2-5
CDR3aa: CSLSVMETQYF
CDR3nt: TGCAGTCTTAGCGTGATGGAGACCCAGTACTTC

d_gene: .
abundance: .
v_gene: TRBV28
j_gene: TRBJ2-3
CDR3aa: CASTPVIADTDTQYF
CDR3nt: TGTGCCAGCACCCCGGTAATAGCGGACACAGATACGCAGTATTTT

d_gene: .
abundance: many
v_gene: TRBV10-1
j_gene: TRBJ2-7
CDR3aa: CAQDRRDEQYF
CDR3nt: TGCGCCCAAGACAGGCGAGACGAGCAGTACTTC

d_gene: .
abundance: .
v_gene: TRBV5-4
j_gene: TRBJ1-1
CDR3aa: CASSLVRETEAFF
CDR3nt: TGTGCCAGCAGCTTGGTCAGGGAGACTGAAGCTTTCTTT

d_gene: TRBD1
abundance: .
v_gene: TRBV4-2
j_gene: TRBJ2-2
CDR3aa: CASSRVTGTGSTGELFF
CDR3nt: TGTGCCAGCAGCCGAGTAACCGGGACAGGGAGCACCGGGGAGCTGTTTTTT

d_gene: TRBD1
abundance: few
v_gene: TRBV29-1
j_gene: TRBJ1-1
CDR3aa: CSGRQGFDTEAFF
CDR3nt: TGCAGCGGCCGACAGGGATTTGACACTGAAGCTTTCTTT

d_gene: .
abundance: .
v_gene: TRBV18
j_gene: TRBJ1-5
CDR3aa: CASSPGTANQPQHF
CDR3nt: TGTGCCAGCTCACCGGGGACGGCTAATCAGCCCCAGCATTTT

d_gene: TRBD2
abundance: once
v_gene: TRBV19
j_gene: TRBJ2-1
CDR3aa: CASSPEPGLEYNEQFF
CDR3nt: TGTGCCAGTAGTCCAGAGCCGGGACTAGAGTACAATGAGCAGTTCTTC

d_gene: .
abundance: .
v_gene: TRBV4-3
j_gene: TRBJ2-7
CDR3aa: CASSQETPAYEQYF
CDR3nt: TGCGCCAGCAGCCAAGAGACACCCGCCTACGAGCAGTACTTC

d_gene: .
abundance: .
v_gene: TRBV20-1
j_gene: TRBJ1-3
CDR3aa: CERSSGNTIYF
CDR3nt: TGCGAGCGTTCCTCTGGAAACACCATATATTTT

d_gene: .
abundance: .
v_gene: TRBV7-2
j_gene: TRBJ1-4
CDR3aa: CASSLDGRQEKLFF
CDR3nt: TGTGCCAGCAGCTTAGACGGCAGGCAGGAAAAACTGTTTTTT

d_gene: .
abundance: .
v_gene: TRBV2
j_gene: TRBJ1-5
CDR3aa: CASSLTGIYSNQPQHF
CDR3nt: TGTGCCAGCAGCCTGACGGGAATCTATAGCAATCAGCCCCAGCATTTT

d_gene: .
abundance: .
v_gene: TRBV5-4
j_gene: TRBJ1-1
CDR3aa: CASSRARVGTEAFF
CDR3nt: TGTGCCAGCAGCCGGGCCAGGGTGGGCACTGAAGCTTTCTTT